This T cell receptor (beta chain) was found in a study of cytomegalovirus exposure and HLA in healthy donors. The study, taken as a whole, reports: In vitro checks showed that three CMV-associated chains really do target CMV antigens. Productive status was seen about 90% or about 30% of the time for most TCR beta V segments in an earlier analysis. Evidence from a later analysis indicated that most CMV-associated TCR beta chains looked HLA-restricted.

About this clone: Its antigen remains unidentified.

Primers for the PCR totalled 60 Vbeta and 13 Jbeta. Clones were sequenced by immunoSEQ multiplex PCR, and TCRdb holds only the in-frame ones, with some missing. The data hold under 200,000 clones, with roughly 80% observed a single time. J gave up 8 bases and V 4 bases, and 2 bases lay outside the gene matches. In germline, CDR1 is SGHVS, CDR2 FQNEAQ. The CDR3 is made up of 12 amino acids. When sampled, the donors appeared nominally healthy, though they likely had unrecorded immune exposures. The chain carries TRBV7-8 and TRBJ2-1; 7 nucleotides match TRBD1. The sequencing sample was made of PBMCs. This TCR came from a woman aged 45-60 years in good health and CMV-seropositive. The DNA of the CDR3 is TGTGCCAGCAGCTGGGACAGTCATGAGCAGTTCTTC. Amino acid sequence: CASSWDSHEQFF.